This T cell receptor beta chain was sequenced in a study of blood T cell repertoires in COVID-19. Here immunoSEQ multiplex PCR was the method, and the copy in TCRdb shows in-frame clones only, minus some. Here the sample spans 290,000 or so clones, more than 75% being singletons. The germline CDR1 and CDR2 sequences are MDHEN and SYDVKM. CDR3 size: 16 residues. V dropped 3 bases and J dropped 8; count of bases not matched to a gene: 7. Participants were aged about 18 to 90 years, lived in roughly 25 US areas, and enrolled virtually. Recovery among Cohort 3 donors was established by two negative PCRs, clearance, or symptom resolution.

The chain employs TRBV28 and TRBJ2-1, with 13 bases that match TRBD2. Source material: PBMCs or T cells enriched from blood (not recorded which). The TCR originated in a woman aged 18 to 35 who had recovered from COVID-19. CDR3 residues: CASSFRTSGSLYEQFF. The CDR3 nucleotides are TGTGCCAGCAGTTTCAGGACTAGCGGGAGTCTCTATGAGCAGTTCTTC. Full variable domain (missing parts from reference TRBV28 and TRBJ2-1): DVKVTQSSRYLVKRTGEKVFLECVQDMDHENMFWYRQDPGLGLRLIYFSYDVKMKEKGDIPEGYSVSREKKERFSLILESASTNQTSMYLCASSFRTSGSLYEQFFGPGTRLTVL.